Below, 9 T cell receptor beta chains from the same sample are listed, as sequenced in a study of cytomegalovirus exposure and HLA in healthy donors. The PCR employed 60 Vbeta primers together with 13 Jbeta primers. Produced via immunoSEQ multiplex PCR; TCRdb's table is partial and in-frame only. The repertoire consists of approximately 190,000 clones, with roughly 80% occurring once and the leading ten covering roughly 6.7%. Material: PBMCs. These receptors came from a man aged 40-49 years in good health and CMV-seropositive.

This sequence joins TRBV6-5 and TRBJ2-1; TRBD2 agrees at 9 bases. Germline assignment: CDR1 MNHEY and CDR2 SVGAGI. V trimming: 10 bases; J trimming: 3 bases; junction bases outside the gene matches: 4. The CDR3 is 13 residues long. CDR3 in DNA: TGTGCCATCGCTAGCGGGATCTACAATGAGCAGTTCTTC. This sequence encodes CAIASGIYNEQFF.

This chain joins TRBV9 and TRBJ2-2; the match to TRBD2 covers 9 bases. The germline V gene encodes CDR1 SGDLS and CDR2 YYNGEE. Trimming at V came to 4 bases and at J to 3 bases, leaving 4 bases not matched to a gene. CDR3 length: 15 residues. The CDR3 bases are TGTGCCAGCAGCACGGGACTAGCCGACACCGGGGAGCTGTTTTTT. Protein sequence: CASSTGLADTGELFF.

V and J are TRBV5-3 and TRBJ1-3; TRBD1 might be the D (6 bases). TRBV5-3 falls under the ORF class, with uncertain function. The CDR3 is 17 amino acids. Trimming took off 4 bases at V and 8 bases at J, with 25 bases between the two ends. The CDR3 here is CARSNVRGSRRRDTIYF. CDR3 nucleotide sequence: TGTGCCAGAAGCAACGTTAGGGGGAGCAGGAGAAGAGACACCATATATTTT.

This clone was counted between two and nine times. The rearrangement links TRBV13 to TRBJ2-1, with 11 positions matching TRBD2. Germline assignment: CDR1 PRHDT and CDR2 FYEKMQ (reference sequence). The CDR3 totals 19 residues. Germline trimming cut 0 bases from V and 1 base from J; bases unmatched to any gene: 8. CDR3 sequence: CASSLGRIAGGTSYNEQFF. CDR3 nucleotide sequence: TGTGCCAGCAGCTTAGGCAGAATAGCGGGGGGGACTTCCTACAATGAGCAGTTCTTC.

The chain carries TRBV29-1 and TRBJ1-1; D remains ambiguous. The CDR3 extends over 12 amino acids. The ends were cut back, 8 bases at V and 0 bases at J, with 10 bases in the middle. Germline lookup yields CDR1 SQVTM and CDR2 ANQGSEA. CDR3 region: CSMTSMNTEAFF. The CDR3 DNA reads TGCAGCATGACAAGTATGAACACTGAAGCTTTCTTT.

The gene calls are TRBV5-1 and TRBJ2-5; no definite D call. The germline V and J ends were trimmed by 0 bases and 0 bases, with 6 bases remaining between them. The CDR3 runs 14 residues. Germline lookup yields CDR1 SGHRS and CDR2 YFSETQ. The CDR3 protein is CASSLAKNQETQYF. The DNA for the CDR3 is TGCGCCAGCAGCTTGGCCAAAAACCAAGAGACCCAGTACTTC.

This chain links TRBV7-2 with TRBJ2-2, with D possibly being TRBD1 (5 bases). Germline CDR1 and CDR2: SGHTA and FQGNSA. Trimming pared 4 bases from V and 4 bases from J, leaving 7 bases between. The CDR3 has 13 amino acids. The CDR3, as DNA: TGTGCCAGCAGCTCCAGGGTCACCGGGGAGCTGTTTTTT. As protein: CASSSRVTGELFF.

The chain links TRBV7-3 to TRBJ1-2; TRBD1 matches 8 bases. This CDR3 is built from 15 residues. The trim removed 7 bases at V and 4 bases at J, leaving 11 bases unmatched. In germline, CDR1 is SGHTA, CDR2 FQGTGA. This CDR3 is CASTFPDREGYGYTF. CDR3 DNA sequence: TGTGCCAGCACCTTCCCGGACAGGGAGGGCTATGGCTACACCTTC.

This CDR3 reads CASSEQPNQPQHF. As DNA, the CDR3 is TGTGCCAGCAGCGAGCAACCGAATCAGCCCCAGCATTTT. This chain uses TRBV9 with TRBJ1-5; D is uncertain. This CDR3 contains 13 residues. Germline V gene sequence: CDR1 SGDLS, CDR2 YYNGEE. Between the trimmed V and J ends, which lost 3 bases and 4 bases, there was a span of 8 bases.